Following are 32 T cell receptor beta chains from one sample sequenced in a study of cytomegalovirus exposure and HLA in healthy donors. The PCR made use of 60 Vbeta and 13 Jbeta primers. Libraries were prepared by immunoSEQ multiplex PCR; TCRdb keeps only in-frame clonotypes and omits some of them. The table has some 200,000 clones, 70% to 80% seen once; the top ten hold roughly 1.9%. Input material: PBMCs. The receptors were gathered from a woman in her thirties in good health and CMV-seropositive.

The chain uses TRBV5-1 and TRBJ2-1, with TRBD2 matching over 12 bases. V lost 5 bases, J lost 4 bases, and 4 bases stayed unmatched. Germline assignment: CDR1 SGHRS and CDR2 YFSETQ. The CDR3 contains 15 residues. CDR3: CASRLTSGGYNEQFF. CDR3 nucleotides: TGCGCCAGCAGACTGACTAGCGGGGGTTACAATGAGCAGTTCTTC.

The chain recombines TRBV30 with TRBJ1-4; TRBD1 matches 9 bases. The trim removed 1 base at V and 1 base at J, leaving 7 bases unmatched. The CDR3 contains 17 residues. The V gene's germline CDR1 is GTSNPN and CDR2 SVGIG (reference sequence). The CDR3 is CAWSGGTGHQTNEKLFF. Here the CDR3 DNA reads TGTGCCTGGAGTGGCGGGACAGGGCATCAAACTAATGAAAAACTGTTTTTT.

The chain is built from TRBV19 and TRBJ2-7, with 7 bases identical to TRBD2. The CDR3 length is 14 residues. The V segment lost 3 bases and the J segment 2 bases; nucleotides outside the gene matches: 4. Germline V lookup: CDR1 LNHDA, CDR2 SQIVND (reference sequence). The CDR3 region is CASSINRGAYEQYF. The CDR3 region has the DNA TGTGCCAGTAGTATTAACCGGGGGGCCTACGAGCAGTACTTC. The variable domain in full, completed from reference TRBV19 and TRBJ2-7, reads DGGITQSPKYLFRKEGQNVTLSCEQNLNHDAMYWYRQDPGQGLRLIYYSQIVNDFQKGDIAEGYSVSREKKESFPLTVTSAQKNPTAFYLCASSINRGAYEQYFGPGTRLTVT.

This rearrangement joins TRBV19 to TRBJ1-5; 8 bases line up with TRBD1. CDR1 is LNHDA and CDR2 is SQIVND in the germline V gene (reference sequence). Trimming removed 3 bases from V and 0 bases from J; junction bases left unmatched: 4. The CDR3 spans 16 residues. The CDR3 region is CASSMPGTGSNQPQHF. In nucleotides, the CDR3 is TGTGCCAGTAGTATGCCTGGGACAGGTAGCAATCAGCCCCAGCATTTT.

The chain links TRBV19 to TRBJ2-1; possible D gene TRBD1, 5 bases. CDR3 length: 19 residues. Germline loops: CDR1 LNHDA, CDR2 SQIVND (reference sequence). Trimming left V 5 bases short and J 0 bases short, with 23 bases between. CDR3 sequence: CASSALQGISWSSYNEQFF. The DNA for the CDR3 is TGTGCCAGTAGTGCACTCCAGGGAATATCGTGGAGCTCCTACAATGAGCAGTTCTTC.

V usage is TRBV2 and J usage is TRBJ2-2; D not resolved. Germline CDR1 reads SNHLY; CDR2 reads FYNNEI. There are 13 residues in the CDR3. The ends were cut back, 6 bases at V and 0 bases at J, with 5 bases in the middle. CDR3 amino acids: CASRGPNTGELFF. The CDR3, as DNA: TGTGCCAGCAGGGGCCCGAACACCGGGGAGCTGTTTTTT.

The V call is TRBV7-9, the J call TRBJ2-1, with 8 nucleotides matching TRBD1. The CDR3 is 15 residues long. CDR1 is SEHNR, CDR2 FQNEAQ, per germline (reference sequence). V shed 4 bases, J shed 5 bases, and the junction held 7 bases outside the gene matches. The CDR3 DNA reads TGTGCCAGCAGCTCCAGGACAGGGATTGACAATGAGCAGTTCTTC. Its translation: CASSSRTGIDNEQFF.

V usage is TRBV5-1 and J usage is TRBJ2-7, with TRBD1 matching over 8 bases. The ends lost 3 bases at V and 3 bases at J; junction bases unmatched: 5. Germline values: CDR1 SGHRS, CDR2 YFSETQ. There are 14 residues in the CDR3. The CDR3 bases are TGCGCCAGCAGCTCGGTAGGGACAGGCTACGAGCAGTACTTC. Its protein product is CASSSVGTGYEQYF.

V usage is TRBV12-5 and J usage is TRBJ2-2, with 7 bases identical to TRBD1. The CDR3 length is 16 residues. The J segment lost 4 bases and the V segment lost 5 bases, leaving 10 bases of the junction unmatched. Germline V gene data show CDR1 as LGHNT and CDR2 as FRNRAP. CDR3 residues: CASGQSRQGFTGELFF. The CDR3 coding sequence is TGTGCTAGTGGTCAGTCCAGACAGGGCTTCACCGGGGAGCTGTTTTTT.

Concerning this clone itself: This sample includes further DNA sequences coding for the same CDR3. The J gene is TRBJ1-2, the V gene TRBV27, with D possibly being TRBD1 (5 bases). This CDR3 has 16 amino acids. Germline assignment: CDR1 MNHEY and CDR2 SMNVEV (reference sequence). Trimming cost V 6 bases and J 3 bases, with 20 bases left between them. CDR3 in amino acids: CASSQTLTSGYYGYTF. The CDR3 nucleotides are TGTGCCAGCAGCCAAACGCTGACCTCAGGGTACTATGGCTACACCTTC.

This clone came up a few times. The rearrangement links TRBV5-4 to TRBJ2-3; D is unresolved. V lost 2 bases to trimming and J lost 2 bases, with 9 bases between them. Looked up from germline, CDR1 is SGHNT and CDR2 is YYREEE (reference sequence). The CDR3 runs 14 residues. The chain's CDR3 is CASSLPTSTDTQYF. CDR3 DNA sequence: TGTGCCAGCAGCTTACCCACATCCACAGATACGCAGTATTTT.

The chain recombines TRBV14 with TRBJ2-5; TRBD2 matches 11 bases. The ends lost 9 bases at V and 0 bases at J; junction bases unmatched: 6. The CDR3 has 15 residues. Germline CDR1 is SGHDN and CDR2 is FVKESK. CDR3 in amino acids: CASTRTSGYQETQYF. CDR3 DNA sequence: TGTGCCAGTACTCGGACTAGCGGGTACCAAGAGACCCAGTACTTC.

The CDR3 nucleotides are TGCGCCAGCAGCCAAGATAAGGCTTTGACTAGCGGGAGTAACGAGCAGTACTTC. Residues: CASSQDKALTSGSNEQYF. The rearrangement links TRBV4-3 to TRBJ2-7; 12 bases match TRBD2. This CDR3 has 18 amino acids. Trimming at V came to 0 bases and at J to 5 bases, leaving 11 bases not matched to a gene. Germline V gene sequence: CDR1 LGHNA, CDR2 YSLEER.

The chain has TRBV10-3 and TRBJ2-1, with D possibly being TRBD1 (5 bases). The CDR3 totals 16 residues. Trimming left V 0 bases short and J 1 base short, with 10 bases between. Germline loops: CDR1 ENHRY, CDR2 SYGVKD. The CDR3 here is CAISESPAGSYNEQFF. The CDR3 nucleotides are TGTGCCATCAGTGAGTCTCCCGCAGGGTCCTACAATGAGCAGTTCTTC.

V and J are TRBV7-2 and TRBJ1-4; 7 nucleotides line up with TRBD1. J lost 4 bases, V lost 3 bases, and 2 bases had no gene match. The CDR3 contains 14 residues. CDR1 is SGHTA, CDR2 FQGNSA, per germline. Written as DNA, the CDR3 is TGTGCCAGCAGCTTGACAGGGAATAATGAAAAACTGTTTTTT. It codes for CASSLTGNNEKLFF.

This chain joins TRBV9 and TRBJ1-1, with D uncertain. The germline V gene has CDR1 SGDLS and CDR2 YYNGEE. V was trimmed by 3 bases and J by 1 base, leaving 10 bases between them. The CDR3 runs 14 residues. This CDR3 reads CASSEQTANTEAFF. The DNA for the CDR3 is TGTGCCAGCAGCGAACAGACGGCGAACACTGAAGCTTTCTTT.

The J gene is TRBJ2-7, the V gene TRBV19, with a tentative D call TRBD2 (6 bases). Germline CDR1 is LNHDA and CDR2 is SQIVND (reference sequence). V shed 5 bases and J shed 0 bases, with 8 bases lying between them. The CDR3 is 13 amino acids. CDR3: CASSAGSSYEQYF. As DNA, the CDR3 is TGTGCCAGTAGTGCCGGGAGCTCCTACGAGCAGTACTTC.

This chain uses TRBV4-3 with TRBJ2-3, with TRBD2 matching 7 bases. Trimming at V came to 1 base and at J to 5 bases, leaving 6 bases not matched to a gene. Germline-derived CDR1 and CDR2 are LGHNA and YSLEER. CDR3 length: 15 residues. Here the CDR3 DNA reads TGCGCCAGCAGCCAAGTGGGGGGGATATTAGATACGCAGTATTTT. Amino acids: CASSQVGGILDTQYF.

The chain is built from TRBV7-9 and TRBJ1-2; D may be TRBD1 (6 bases). The CDR3 runs 13 residues. V lost 5 bases and J 10 bases, leaving 17 bases between the germline ends. Germline CDR1 SEHNR, CDR2 FQNEAQ (reference sequence). The CDR3 bases are TGTGCCAGCAGCCTTCCGGGACACACTGACTACACCTTC. It yields the protein CASSLPGHTDYTF.

V gene TRBV5-1 combines with J gene TRBJ1-4; D is unclear. Trimming stripped 5 bases from V and 0 bases from J, with 14 bases between. CDR1 is SGHRS, CDR2 YFSETQ, per germline. The CDR3 contains 16 residues. In nucleotides, the CDR3 is TGCGCCAGCAGGGAGGGCATAGGTACAACTAATGAAAAACTGTTTTTT. This codes for CASREGIGTTNEKLFF.

This chain uses TRBV19 with TRBJ1-3; 7 bases fit TRBD1. The CDR3 runs 16 residues. J was trimmed by 2 bases and V by 5 bases; bases with no gene match: 9. The germline CDR1 and CDR2 sequences are LNHDA and SQIVND (reference sequence). The CDR3: CASSLTHRGAGNTIYF. The CDR3 coding sequence is TGTGCCAGTAGTTTGACACACAGGGGCGCTGGAAACACCATATATTTT.

Regarding this clone: Mismatch with germline at one junction end may stem from a read error. This rearrangement joins TRBV5-4 to TRBJ2-5; 14 positions match TRBD2. Germline V gene lookup returns CDR1 SGHNT and CDR2 YYREEE (reference sequence). The CDR3 runs 18 residues. CDR3 protein: CASRGGTSGGVREETQNF. The CDR3 bases are TGTGCCAGCAGAGGGGGGACTAGCGGGGGTGTAAGGGAGGAGACCCAGAACTTC.

This chain connects TRBV5-1 to TRBJ1-1; 7 bases are a match to TRBD1. The CDR3 is 16 residues long. The junction had 12 bases not matched to a gene; V was cut back by 3 bases and J by 4 bases. Germline CDR1 and CDR2: SGHRS and YFSETQ. The CDR3, as DNA: TGCGCCAGCAGCTCGAGGGCAGGGGGAGGAGGCACTGAAGCTTTCTTT. Translated, it gives CASSSRAGGGGTEAFF.

This clone was detected only a few times. This chain connects TRBV18 to TRBJ1-3; weak D call: TRBD1 (6 bases). Germline values: CDR1 KGHSH, CDR2 LQKENI. The CDR3 extends over 19 amino acids. V lost 3 bases and J lost 0, with 21 bases in between. The CDR3 loop reads CASSPQGLPPLSSGNTIYF. The CDR3 bases are TGTGCCAGCTCACCGCAGGGGCTTCCGCCCCTGAGCTCTGGAAACACCATATATTTT.

Points on this clone: Different DNA sequences within this sample yield the same CDR3. The chain links TRBV18 to TRBJ2-7; D might be TRBD1 (5 bases). Germline V lookup: CDR1 KGHSH, CDR2 LQKENI. The CDR3 contains 14 residues. V lost 3 bases and J 2 bases, leaving 11 bases between the germline ends. The DNA of the CDR3 is TGTGCCAGCTCACCGCGGCAGGGTGCCTACGAGCAGTACTTC. Protein sequence: CASSPRQGAYEQYF.

The genes are TRBV7-2 and TRBJ1-2; D may be TRBD1 (6 bases). The CDR3 is 12 residues long. V shed 2 bases and J shed 12 bases, with 13 bases lying between them. Per germline, CDR1 SGHTA and CDR2 FQGNSA. DNA for the CDR3: TGTGCCAGCAGCTTACAACAGGGCTACGACACCTTC. Its translation: CASSLQQGYDTF.

This clone was seen just once. CDR3 residues: CAWSVVAEDQPQHF. Written as DNA, the CDR3 is TGTGCCTGGAGTGTGGTAGCGGAAGATCAGCCCCAGCATTTT. The V call is TRBV30, the J call TRBJ1-5, with D uncertain. CDR3 length: 14 residues. V was shortened by 0 bases and J by 5 bases, with 11 bases between the two germline ends. Germline CDR1 is GTSNPN and CDR2 is SVGIG (reference sequence).

The chain joins TRBV29-1 to TRBJ2-1; 12 nucleotides agree with TRBD2. J was trimmed by 8 bases and V by 1 base; bases with no gene match: 3. The CDR3 length is 14 residues. Germline V CDR1 and CDR2: SQVTM, ANQGSEA. The CDR3 here is CSVEGLAGVHEQFF. CDR3 DNA sequence: TGCAGCGTTGAAGGACTAGCGGGAGTACATGAGCAGTTCTTC.

CDR3 loop: CASSLTGSYNEQFF. CDR3 in DNA: TGTGCCAGCAGTTTGACAGGCTCCTACAATGAGCAGTTCTTC. The chain couples TRBV28 to TRBJ2-1; D possibly corresponds to TRBD1 (6 bases). The CDR3 covers 14 residues. In germline, CDR1 is MDHEN, CDR2 SYDVKM. V was trimmed by 3 bases and J by 0 bases, leaving 6 bases between them.

The CDR3 nucleotides are TGTGCCATCAGTTCAAGGAGGGAGGGAGGATTCTCCTACGAGCAGTACTTC. Translated, it gives CAISSRREGGFSYEQYF. The chain carries TRBV10-3 and TRBJ2-7; 7 nucleotides agree with TRBD2. The CDR3 extends over 17 amino acids. Germline CDR1 ENHRY, CDR2 SYGVKD. Trimming took 5 bases from V and 0 from J; bases not matched to a gene: 13.

This chain uses TRBV15 with TRBJ2-7; 7 bases fit TRBD1. J gave up 3 bases and V 0 bases, and 2 bases lay outside the gene matches. The CDR3 is 14 residues long. The germline V gene has CDR1 LNHNV and CDR2 YYDKDF (reference sequence). The CDR3 nucleotides are TGTGCCACCAGCAGAGAGACAGGGAACTACGAGCAGTACTTC. This encodes CATSRETGNYEQYF.

A remark on this clone: At one end the junction does not follow the germline gene, possibly because of a read error. The chain uses TRBV7-9 and TRBJ1-2; TRBD1 aligns across 7 bases. This CDR3 has 15 residues. Germline V gives CDR1 SEHNR, CDR2 FQNEAQ (reference sequence). CDR3 loop: CSSSSPQGVMYGYTF. The DNA for the CDR3 is TGTTCCAGCAGCTCTCCCCAGGGGGTTATGTATGGCTACACCTTC.